The rows below give T cell receptor beta chains drawn from one sample of a study of T cell repertoires in cytomegalovirus infection. MiXCR was run by TCRdb on the reads, yielding one entry per CDR3 protein. This sample carries about a million distinct CDR3 sequences, roughly 30% of them seen once, and the ten largest clones take over 10%. No antigens are known for them. Sequenced here: cultured CD8+ T cells from PBMCs, sampled from culture after CMV antigen stimulation. These receptors were collected from a human donor in good health (CMV status not recorded). Some clones in this sample may be carry-over from other donors' samples. Both conserved end residues are part of each CDR3. The D gene is left open where the match is weak.

V gene,D gene,CDR3 length,CDR3 protein
TRBV4-1,NA,13,CASSQRENTEAFF
TRBV7-9,TRBD1,16,CASSHTDRGSTYEQYF
TRBV27,TRBD1,15,CASSPRDRPPYEQYF
TRBV7-9,NA,14,CASGLAGPYNEQFF
TRBV4-1,NA,16,CASSPNALAPTDTQYF
TRBV2,NA,13,CASTRVFTGELFF
TRBV6-2/TRBV6-3,NA,16,CASSYPSAVSHNEQFF
TRBV27,TRBD2,16,CASSLRLAGHTDTQYF
TRBV29-1,NA,15,CSVGGGSGSNYEQYF
TRBV4-1,NA,15,CASSLLRQGTGELFF
TRBV12-3/TRBV12-4,NA,14,CASTNNQWSYGYTF
TRBV6-1,TRBD1,15,CASSADRAAYNEQFF
TRBV11-1,NA,16,CASSLVTGPGMDTQYF
TRBV6-5,TRBD2,15,CASSPWTSGVNEQFF
TRBV27,TRBD1,15,CASSLRDRVSEKLFF
TRBV7-8,TRBD1,14,CASSLSTGATEAFF
TRBV19,NA,16,CASSILWDKNTGELFF
TRBV25-1,TRBD1,14,CASSDFYTGDGYTF
TRBV9,NA,13,CASSPGSGVTQYF
TRBV4-1,TRBD2,16,CASSLVPSGGAETQYF
TRBV6-6,NA,12,CASTLGDQPQHF
TRBV29-1,NA,13,CSVSPTVDYEQYF
TRBV10-2,NA,10,CATANTEAFF
TRBV7-2,TRBD1,15,CASSSWTGDNYGYTF
TRBV27,NA,12,CASSPQGQPQHF
TRBV9,TRBD2,18,CASSVDQRTSGGAFEQFF
TRBV9,NA,17,CASSVEAVYSGANVLTF
TRBV27,NA,15,CASSPGASGNQPQHF
TRBV27,TRBD1,16,CASSYGPDRGLYGYTF
TRBV27,NA,15,CASSLYREDNQPQHF
TRBV7-7,NA,13,CASSLTRTGELFF
TRBV7-9,NA,12,CATSHPLDEQFF
TRBV5-6,TRBD2,15,CASRPLAGGTDTQYF
TRBV15,NA,17,CATSRVLPDPSSQPQHF
TRBV29-1,TRBD1,13,CSAWTGGSGSYTF
TRBV18,NA,16,CASSPISGGDQETQYF
TRBV19,TRBD1,19,CASSRPYRDSTYSNQPQHF
TRBV27,NA,12,CASITAGSEAFF
TRBV7-2,NA,13,CASSRDPVETQYF
TRBV27,NA,14,CASTLIGSGSPLHF